Listed here are 20 T cell receptor beta chains from one sample, sequenced in a study of molecular identifiers for immune sequencing clone quantification. MiXCR, applied by TCRdb to the PCR reads, yields one record per CDR3 protein. The sample includes about 54,000 distinct CDR3 sequences, around 27% of them seen just once. The specimen sequenced was naive CD8+ T cells from blood, with Jurkat cell RNA spiked in. As to subset: FACS-sorted CD8+CD4-CCR7+CD45RA+ naive T cells. The receptors stem from a human donor in good health. Some libraries in this study had Jurkat cell RNA spiked in.

This clonotype was seen repeatedly, ten times or more. This chain uses TRBV7-9 with TRBJ1-4; D is unclear. This CDR3 has 15 residues. The germline V gene encodes CDR1 SEHNR and CDR2 FQNEAQ (reference sequence). Trimming removed 0 bases from V and 8 bases from J, with 13 bases in between. CDR3 in DNA: TGTGCCAGCAGCTTAGCGAACGGTAGAGAAGAAAAACTGTTTTTT. This sequence encodes CASSLANGREEKLFF. Full variable domain (missing parts from reference TRBV7-9 and TRBJ1-4): DTGVSQNPRHKITKRGQNVTFRCDPISEHNRLYWYRQTLGQGPEFLTYFQNEAQLEKSRLLSDRFSAERPKGSFSTLEIQRTEQGDSAMYLCASSLANGREEKLFFGSGTQLSVL.

Comments on this clonotype: A clone one base away is much larger, so this may be a read error. This chain connects TRBV14 to TRBJ1-1; the D gene is possibly TRBD1 (5 bases). This CDR3 region has 15 residues. Germline CDR1 and CDR2: SGHDN and FVKESK. The CDR3 sequence is CASRPGTSPNTKAFF. DNA for the CDR3: TGTGCCAGCAGACCCGGGACTTCCCCGAACACTAAAGCTTTCTTT. The full variable domain, in which reference TRBV14 and TRBJ1-1 provide the parts outside the CDR3, is EAGVTQFPSHSVIEKGQTVTLRCDPISGHDNLYWYRRVMGKEIKFLLHFVKESKQDESGMPNNRFLAERTGGTYSTLKVQPAELEDSGVYFCASRPGTSPNTKAFFGQGTRLTVV.

As regards this clonotype: A much larger clone differs by one base, so this may be a read error. V and J are TRBV10-2 and TRBJ1-2; D remains unclear. Deletions cut 5 bases from V and 4 bases from J, with 11 bases between. There are 13 residues in the CDR3. Per the germline V gene, CDR1 is WSHSY and CDR2 is SAAADI. CDR3 DNA sequence: TGCGCCAGCAGTATCGGCTGTACCTATGGCTACACCTTC. Amino acid sequence: CASSIGCTYGYTF.

This clonotype was counted many times. The rearrangement joins TRBV7-2 to TRBJ1-4; TRBD1 agrees at 9 bases. This CDR3 contains 17 residues. CDR1 and CDR2 (germline): SGHTA, FQGNSA. V gave up 5 bases and J gave up 0 bases; unmatched junction bases: 7. In DNA form, the CDR3 reads TGTGCCAGCAGCATGGGACAGGGTCTTGCAACTAATGAAAAACTGTTTTTT. Its protein product is CASSMGQGLATNEKLFF.

Notes on this clonotype: A much larger clone lies one base from this, so it may be a read error. This likely comes from a read error, as the CDR3 has no conserved phenylalanine or tryptophan at its end. This chain connects TRBV19 to TRBJ1-1; weak D call: TRBD1 (6 bases). This CDR3 has 14 residues. Germline lookup yields CDR1 LNHDA and CDR2 SQIVND (reference sequence). V was shortened by 5 bases and J by 1 base, with 11 bases between the two germline ends. In DNA, the CDR3 is TGTGCCAGTAGTTCAGGGACAAGGAACACTGAAGCTTTCTGT. It codes for CASSSGTRNTEAFC.

Comment on this clonotype: A much larger clone differs by one base, so this may be a read error. This CDR3 reads CASSIRGEPRPVGEQYF. The CDR3 region has the DNA TGTGCCAGTAGTATACGGGGGGAACCGCGGCCCGTCGGGGAGCAGTACTTC. V gene TRBV19 combines with J gene TRBJ2-7; 7 bases align to TRBD2. Germline V CDR1 and CDR2: LNHDA, SQIVND (reference sequence). The CDR3 has 17 amino acids. V dropped 2 bases and J dropped 7; count of bases not matched to a gene: 17.

This clonotype rates as medium-sized. The chain is built from TRBV7-2 and TRBJ2-5; D may be TRBD1 (6 bases). Germline V gene lookup returns CDR1 SGHTA and CDR2 FQGNSA. The V gene lost 1 base and the J gene lost 1 base, with 10 bases spanning the gap. CDR3 length equals 15 residues. DNA of the CDR3: TGTGCCAGCAGCTTAGGAGGGGGAATCCAAGAGACCCAGTACTTC. Translating gives CASSLGGGIQETQYF. The full variable domain, rest sourced from reference TRBV7-2 and TRBJ2-5, is GAGVSQSPSNKVTEKGKDVELRCDPISGHTALYWYRQSLGQGLEFLIYFQGNSAPDKSGLPSDRFSAERTGGSVSTLTIQRTQQEDSAVYLCASSLGGGIQETQYFGPGTRLLVL.

In this sample, this clonotype turned up many times. This chain uses TRBV15 with TRBJ1-5; no reliable D call. Germline V gene lookup returns CDR1 LNHNV and CDR2 YYDKDF (reference sequence). This CDR3 spans 15 amino acids. V was trimmed by 3 bases and J by 5 bases, leaving 14 bases between them. The CDR3 loop reads CATSRARGADQPQHF. In nucleotides, the CDR3 is TGTGCCACCAGCAGGGCCCGGGGTGCGGATCAGCCCCAGCATTTT.

The V gene is TRBV7-9, the J gene TRBJ2-3; tentative D call: TRBD2 (6 bases). This CDR3 contains 15 residues. The germline gives CDR1 SEHNR, CDR2 FQNEAQ (reference sequence). V lost 8 bases and J lost 1, with 16 bases in between. This CDR3 reads CASGSRDSRTDTQYF. The CDR3 region has the DNA TGTGCCAGCGGCTCTAGGGACTCCCGCACAGATACGCAGTATTTT. The variable domain in full, completed from reference TRBV7-9 and TRBJ2-3, reads DTGVSQNPRHKITKRGQNVTFRCDPISEHNRLYWYRQTLGQGPEFLTYFQNEAQLEKSRLLSDRFSAERPKGSFSTLEIQRTEQGDSAMYLCASGSRDSRTDTQYFGPGTRLTVL.

At least ten counts were recorded for this clonotype. The rearrangement links TRBV20-1 to TRBJ1-3, with unresolved D. Germline V gene data show CDR1 as DFQATT and CDR2 as SNEGSKA (reference sequence). Trimming removed 1 base from V and 0 bases from J, with 13 bases in between. The CDR3 spans 16 residues. The CDR3 here is CSARGEISYSGNTIYF. The DNA of the CDR3 is TGCAGTGCTAGAGGGGAGATTTCATACTCTGGAAACACCATATATTTT.

This clonotype was found many times. CDR3 in amino acids: CASSQEGGAGEETQYF. The CDR3 nucleotides read TGTGCCAGCAGCCAAGAAGGGGGTGCTGGAGAAGAGACCCAGTACTTC. The V and J genes are TRBV3-1 and TRBJ2-5; TRBD1 might be the D (6 bases). Germline V lookup: CDR1 LGHDT, CDR2 YNNKEL (reference sequence). Trimming cost V 0 bases and J 3 bases, with 14 bases left between them. CDR3 length: 16 residues.

This clonotype was recorded many times. V gene TRBV4-3 combines with J gene TRBJ2-7; D not certain. V was clipped by 0 bases and J by 1 base, with 10 bases between them. CDR3 length equals 15 residues. CDR1 is LGHNA and CDR2 is YSLEER in the germline V gene. CDR3 loop: CASSQDPSLSYEQYF. The CDR3 bases are TGCGCCAGCAGCCAAGATCCGAGCCTGTCCTACGAGCAGTACTTC.

The chain couples TRBV2 to TRBJ2-5; 7 positions match TRBD1. CDR1 is SNHLY and CDR2 is FYNNEI in the germline V gene. V lost 7 bases to trimming and J lost 5 bases; unmatched junction nucleotides: 10. This CDR3 has 14 residues. The CDR3 DNA reads TGTGCCAGCACTGAGGGGGCAGGTTGGGAGACCCAGTACTTC. Translated: CASTEGAGWETQYF.

This clonotype was observed at least ten times. The chain joins TRBV9 to TRBJ1-2; 10 nucleotides match TRBD1. Germline assignment: CDR1 SGDLS and CDR2 YYNGEE. The CDR3 has 15 amino acids. V lost 3 bases, J lost 0 bases, and 2 bases stayed unmatched. The chain's CDR3 is CASSGTGGANYGYTF. The CDR3 coding sequence is TGTGCCAGCAGCGGGACAGGGGGAGCTAACTATGGCTACACCTTC.

Comments on this clonotype: With a much larger clone just one base away, this may be a read error. The rearrangement links TRBV19 to TRBJ2-3; D is unclear. The end of the DNA aligns better with TRBJ1-5, so the J call may be wrong. CDR1 and CDR2 from the germline V gene are LNHDA and SQIVND (reference sequence). There are 13 residues in the CDR3. The CDR3 protein is CASSSLDGDTQHF. CDR3 DNA sequence: TGTGCCAGTAGTTCACTGGACGGAGATACGCAGCATTTT.

This clonotype was observed once. Given a much more abundant clone one base away, this may be a read error. The CDR3 sequence: CASSVIDLADTQYF. CDR3 bases: TGTGCCAGCAGCGTAATTGACCTCGCAGATACGCAGTATTTT. The gene calls are TRBV9 and TRBJ2-3; no firm D call. The germline V gene has CDR1 SGDLS and CDR2 YYNGEE. CDR3 length: 14 amino acids. Between the trimmed V and J ends, which lost 1 base and 4 bases, there was a span of 10 bases.

As to this clonotype: A much bigger clone sits one base away, suggesting this may be a read error. The V and J genes are TRBV13 and TRBJ2-5; D is unclear. The CDR3 runs to 13 residues. Germline V gene sequence: CDR1 PRHDT, CDR2 FYEKMQ (reference sequence). The CDR3 bases are TGTACCAGCAGCTTTGGGTCCCCTGGGACCCAGTACTTC. Encoded protein: CTSSFGSPGTQYF.

About this clonotype: Given a much more abundant clone one base away, this may be a read error. The chain joins TRBV11-2 to TRBJ2-1; 7 bases line up with TRBD2. Germline V CDR1 and CDR2: SGHAT, FQNNGV. The CDR3 runs 12 residues. Losses at the gene ends were 6 bases for V and 6 bases for J; bases not matched to a gene: 2. CDR3 in amino acids: CASRRTSNEQFF. As DNA, the CDR3 is TGTGCCAGCAGGAGGACTAGCAATGAGCAGTTCTTC.

In its sample, this clonotype was seen many times. V and J are TRBV13 and TRBJ1-3; tentatively, D is TRBD1 (6 bases). V was pared by 8 bases and J by 0 bases, with 29 bases between. The CDR3 runs 20 residues. CDR1 PRHDT and CDR2 FYEKMQ come from the germline V gene (reference sequence). The CDR3 DNA reads as TGTGCCAGCGCGGCTCGGGGGCGTGGGGGAGACGAGAACTCTGGAAACACCATATATTTT. This encodes CASAARGRGGDENSGNTIYF. Together with reference TRBV13 and TRBJ1-3, the CDR3 gives the full variable domain: AAGVIQSPRHLIKEKRETATLKCYPIPRHDTVYWYQQGPGQDPQFLISFYEKMQSDKGSIPDRFSAQQFSDYHSELNMSSLELGDSALYFCASAARGRGGDENSGNTIYFGEGSWLTVV.

As to this clonotype: A much larger clone sits a single nucleotide away, making a read error possible. The rearrangement links TRBV29-1 to TRBJ2-2; D is possibly TRBD2 (6 bases). This CDR3 has 11 residues. The germline V gene encodes CDR1 SQVTM and CDR2 ANQGSEA. The CDR3 DNA follows: TGCAGCGTTGAAGACACCGGGGGGCTGTTTTTT. Translating it yields CSVEDTGGLFF.